This TCR beta chain is from a study of T-cell reconstitution after alpha-beta-depleted transplantation in children (dated by TCRdb to about 2016). A note on the overall study: The study quantitatively tracked T-cell immune reconstitution after TCRalphabeta/CD19-depleted allogeneic hematopoietic cell transplantation in children using TCR repertoire profiling.

Libraries came from PCR. Sequencing relied on an Illumina HiSeq 2500. TCR library preparation used molecular barcoding, with unique molecular identifiers applied to normalize quantification of the TCRbeta repertoire. The raw public data were reprocessed by TCRdb itself: fastp quality trimming at Q25, MiXCR clonotype calling, in-frame beta chains only. Records with the same CDR3 protein are collapsed into one entry carrying the most frequent genes and DNA. Recorded for this sample are nearly 550,000 distinct CDR3 sequences; approximately 20% of them occurred a single time. Jointly, the top ten make up roughly 3.3% of the sample. On this clonotype: This clone's antigen is unknown. The record has no base qualities; no much larger clone is one base away.

The CDR3 numbers 17 residues from cysteine through phenylalanine. The read is trimmed to its CDR3 DNA, 51 bases read in frame from base 1. At the junction V is shortened by 2 bases and J by 4 bases; bases outside the gene matches: 10. CDR1 and CDR2, looked up from the germline V gene (reference sequence), are LNHDA and SQIVND. The TCR originated in a human donor who donated a stem cell graft to a child with acute lymphoblastic leukemia. This receptor chain uses TRBV19 and TRBJ2-2, and TRBD2 aligns with 7 junction nucleotides. The sample was PBMCs from the stem cell graft donor, taken from the stem cell graft. The sequence in DNA is TGTGCCAGTAGTATAAGAGGGACTACTAGATCCACCGGGGAGCTGTTTTTT. It codes for CASSIRGTTRSTGELFF.